The 22 T cell receptor beta chains reported below all come from one sample, sequenced in a study of blood T cell repertoires in COVID-19. This table comes from immunoSEQ multiplex PCR, and its TCRdb copy is limited to in-frame clones, with some not included. The data contain some 300,000 clones, about 88% of them seen just once; the ten biggest clones take up around a tenth. Material for sequencing was PBMCs or T cells enriched from blood (not recorded which). These receptors all come from a woman aged 35 to 49 who had recovered from COVID-19.

This chain connects TRBV24-1 to TRBJ1-2; TRBD1 is a possible D gene (5 bases). This CDR3 comprises 12 residues. The V gene lost 5 bases and the J gene lost 8 bases, with 11 bases spanning the gap. Germline-derived CDR1 and CDR2 are KGHDR and SFDVKD. CDR3: CATSVDSRGYTF. The CDR3 DNA sequence: TGTGCCACCAGTGTCGACAGTAGAGGCTACACCTTC.

The rearrangement links TRBV25-1 to TRBJ1-1; D ambiguous. The V gene's germline CDR1 is MGHDK and CDR2 SYGVNS. The CDR3 has 13 residues. Trimming took 1 base from V and 4 from J, leaving 7 bases between them. The CDR3 here is CASSEFGVTEAFF. The CDR3 nucleotides read TGTGCCAGCAGTGAATTCGGGGTCACTGAAGCTTTCTTT.

J is TRBJ2-3 and V is TRBV5-1; D call uncertain. The germline V gene has CDR1 SGHRS and CDR2 YFSETQ. CDR3 length equals 14 residues. The V end lost 4 bases, the J end lost 2 bases, and 11 bases lay between the germline ends. This chain's CDR3 is CASSLSPPTDTQYF. CDR3 coding DNA: TGCGCCAGCAGCCTTAGCCCTCCCACAGATACGCAGTATTTT.

V and J are TRBV10-1 and TRBJ2-1, with a tentative D call TRBD1 (5 bases). V lost 0 bases, J lost 14 bases, and 14 bases lay in between. Looked up from germline, CDR1 is WNHNN and CDR2 is SYGVQD (reference sequence). This CDR3 is built from 13 residues. CDR3 nucleotide sequence: TGCGCCAGCAGTGAGTCGGGAAGGGGCACGAAGTTCTTC. The encoded protein is CASSESGRGTKFF.

Details on this clone: This same CDR3 is encoded by further DNA sequences in the sample. V and J are TRBV18 and TRBJ2-7; tentatively, D is TRBD1 (6 bases). The CDR3 contains 13 residues. Germline CDR1 KGHSH, CDR2 LQKENI. Trimming took off 2 bases at V and 3 bases at J, with 8 bases between the two ends. The CDR3 coding sequence is TGTGCCAGCTCACCAGGGGGCGTCTACGAGCAGTACTTC. This encodes CASSPGGVYEQYF.

The J gene is TRBJ2-3, the V gene TRBV11-2; 8 bases are a match to TRBD2. Germline-derived CDR1 and CDR2 are SGHAT and FQNNGV. The CDR3 contains 16 residues. The trim removed 2 bases at V and 6 bases at J, leaving 10 bases unmatched. In nucleotides, the CDR3 is TGTGCCAGCAGCTTACTCGGGGGGGATCGTCAGGATACGCAGTATTTT. It translates to CASSLLGGDRQDTQYF. Full variable domain (rest looked up from reference TRBV11-2 and TRBJ2-3): EAGVAQSPRYKIIEKRQSVAFWCNPISGHATLYWYQQILGQGPKLLIQFQNNGVVDDSQLPKDRFSAERLKGVDSTLKIQPAKLEDSAVYLCASSLLGGDRQDTQYFGPGTRLTVL.

V gene TRBV11-2 combines with J gene TRBJ2-1, with D possibly matching TRBD1 (5 bases). V lost 4 bases to trimming and J lost 3 bases, with 22 bases between them. Germline V gives CDR1 SGHAT, CDR2 FQNNGV. This CDR3 is 18 amino acids long. The CDR3 nucleotides read TGTGCCAGCAGCTCCACCGGACACAACTTTGGAGACTACAATGAGCAGTTCTTC. Protein product: CASSSTGHNFGDYNEQFF.

In its sample, this clone was seen once. V is TRBV4-1 and J is TRBJ2-3; D is perhaps TRBD2 (6 bases). CDR1 is MGHRA, CDR2 YSYEKL, per germline. Trimming took off 0 bases at V and 0 bases at J, with 10 bases between the two ends. This CDR3 contains 16 residues. The CDR3 spells CASSQEASASTDTQYF. CDR3 DNA sequence: TGCGCCAGCAGCCAAGAGGCTAGCGCGAGCACAGATACGCAGTATTTT.

This chain uses TRBV20-1 with TRBJ1-2, with D possibly being TRBD1 (6 bases). V lost 3 bases to trimming and J lost 2 bases, with 16 bases between them. Germline CDR1 is DFQATT and CDR2 is SNEGSKA (reference sequence). The CDR3 spans 15 residues. CDR3 in DNA: TGCAGTGCTAGTCAGGGGCCGTACACCAACTATGGCTACACCTTC. Its protein is CSASQGPYTNYGYTF.

This clone came up once. V is TRBV6-2 or TRBV6-3 and J is TRBJ1-2, with D possibly TRBD1 on 6 matching bases. This CDR3 contains 15 residues. Trimming pared 5 bases from V and 9 bases from J, leaving 22 bases between. Germline lookup yields CDR1 MNHEY and CDR2 SVGEGT. In DNA form, the CDR3 reads TGTGCCAGCAGTCCCATGTACTCGACAGGTAGAAGCTACACCTTC. This sequence encodes CASSPMYSTGRSYTF.

The V and J genes are TRBV27 and TRBJ1-6; D possibly corresponds to TRBD1 (6 bases). CDR1 is MNHEY and CDR2 is SMNVEV in the germline V gene (reference sequence). The CDR3 runs 13 residues. The V end lost 10 bases, the J end lost 6 bases, and 13 bases lay between the germline ends. For the CDR3, the DNA is TGTGCCAACTTCCGGGACATTAATTCACCCCTCCACTTT. Translated, it gives CANFRDINSPLHF.

The chain carries TRBV6-5 and TRBJ2-7; the D gene is possibly TRBD2 (6 bases). CDR1 and CDR2 (germline): MNHEY, SVGAGI. The CDR3 contains 13 residues. Deletions cut 8 bases from V and 5 bases from J, with 16 bases between. Here the CDR3 DNA reads TGTGCCAGCGAGGGGTCCGGGAGTAACGAGCAGTACTTC. This encodes CASEGSGSNEQYF.

DNA of the CDR3: TGTGCCAGCAGCCTCTCGGGACAGCTCCGCTATGGCTACACCTTC. Protein sequence: CASSLSGQLRYGYTF. V and J are TRBV13 and TRBJ1-2, with 7 bases lining up with TRBD1. Germline loops: CDR1 PRHDT, CDR2 FYEKMQ (reference sequence). The CDR3 is 15 amino acids. Losses at the gene ends were 5 bases for V and 4 bases for J; bases not matched to a gene: 10.

The chain recombines TRBV7-8 with TRBJ1-6, with D unresolved. Germline V gene data show CDR1 as SGHVS and CDR2 as FQNEAQ. This CDR3 region has 14 residues. The V gene lost 2 bases and the J gene lost 9 bases, with 11 bases spanning the gap. This CDR3 reads CASSLSGLGSPLHF. CDR3 nucleotide sequence: TGTGCCAGCAGCTTATCGGGGTTAGGTTCACCCCTCCACTTT.

CDR3 residues: CASSPAGERFSGNTIYF. CDR3 nucleotides: TGTGCCAGCTCACCTGCGGGCGAACGGTTCTCTGGAAACACCATATATTTT. The chain links TRBV18 to TRBJ1-3; the D is unclear. Trimming stripped 3 bases from V and 0 bases from J, with 15 bases between. CDR3 length: 17 residues. Looked up from germline, CDR1 is KGHSH and CDR2 is LQKENI.

CDR3 coding DNA: TGTGCCAGTAGTCCCCCGACAGGGCCCTTCGGGGGCTACACCTTC. It yields the protein CASSPPTGPFGGYTF. The V and J genes are TRBV19 and TRBJ1-2; TRBD1 matches 7 bases. J gave up 8 bases and V 5 bases, and 14 bases lay outside the gene matches. Germline-derived CDR1 and CDR2 are LNHDA and SQIVND (reference sequence). The CDR3 has 15 amino acids.

The V call is TRBV27, the J call TRBJ2-1; no clear D. The V end lost 3 bases, the J end lost 10 bases, and 19 bases lay between the germline ends. Germline CDR1 and CDR2: MNHEY and SMNVEV (reference sequence). CDR3 length equals 15 residues. The CDR3 protein is CASSFSTTLQREQFF. The CDR3 region has the DNA TGTGCCAGCAGTTTCTCCACTACCCTCCAACGGGAGCAGTTCTTC.

This clone was counted once. The V and J genes are TRBV30 and TRBJ2-6, with D hard to call. Germline-derived CDR1 and CDR2 are GTSNPN and SVGIG (reference sequence). The V gene lost 8 bases and the J gene lost 1 base, with 12 bases spanning the gap. CDR3 length: 14 amino acids. The CDR3 DNA sequence: TGTGCCGGTCTGAGAGAATCTGGGGCCAACGTCCTGACTTTC. This gives the protein CAGLRESGANVLTF.

V usage is TRBV29-1 and J usage is TRBJ2-2, with 10 nucleotides matching TRBD2. The V gene end was trimmed by 4 bases and the J gene end by 4 bases; junction bases not matched to a gene: 9. CDR1 and CDR2 (germline): SQVTM, ANQGSEA. The CDR3 runs to 16 residues. The CDR3 DNA follows: TGCAGCGTTGCAGTCGGTAGCGGGGGGCTCACCGGGGAGCTGTTTTTT. It yields the protein CSVAVGSGGLTGELFF.

The V call is TRBV18, the J call TRBJ1-2; 8 positions agree with TRBD1. In germline, CDR1 is KGHSH, CDR2 LQKENI. V lost 2 bases to trimming and J lost 4 bases; unmatched junction nucleotides: 3. The CDR3 is 14 amino acids. For the CDR3, the DNA is TGTGCCAGCTCACCAGGGACAGGTTCCTATGGCTACACCTTC. This sequence encodes CASSPGTGSYGYTF.

The chain recombines TRBV10-1 with TRBJ2-7; 9 bases match TRBD1. CDR3 length equals 15 residues. J was trimmed by 5 bases and V by 6 bases; bases with no gene match: 11. The germline CDR1 and CDR2 sequences are WNHNN and SYGVQD (reference sequence). In DNA form, the CDR3 reads TGCGCCAGCAGCCCCGGGACAGGGAACCGGAACGAGCAGTACTTC. Protein sequence: CASSPGTGNRNEQYF.

The rearrangement uses TRBV29-1 and TRBJ2-7; a weak D match, TRBD1 (6 bases). The CDR3 has 12 amino acids. CDR1 is SQVTM, CDR2 ANQGSEA, per germline. The V gene lost 1 base and the J gene lost 6 bases, with 10 bases spanning the gap. The CDR3 bases are TGCAGCGTTGAAGTCGGCAGGGGCGAGCAGTACTTC. Translation gives CSVEVGRGEQYF.